The clone carrying this T cell receptor beta chain was counted only a few times. The data were taken from a study of early T cells in non-severe SARS-CoV-2 infection. Study at large: It was bulk RNA from unsorted whole blood that was sequenced, and the chains were unpaired.

Trimming took off 3 bases at V and 6 bases at J, with 15 bases between the two ends. The CDR3 is 15 residues long. The germline CDR1 and CDR2 sequences are ENHRY and SYGVKD. From the 5' RACE reads, TCRdb called clonotypes with MiXCR, one entry per CDR3 protein. The sample includes fewer than 60,000 distinct CDR3 sequences, about 11% of them seen just once. This chain joins TRBV10-3 and TRBJ2-1; a possible D gene is TRBD1 (5 bases). What was sequenced was whole blood. This TCR was sampled from an adult who was a healthcare worker with PCR-confirmed SARS-CoV-2 infection or an uninfected control (not recorded which). CDR3 in amino acids: CAISDTGGTVNEQFF. The DNA for the CDR3 is TGTGCCATCAGTGATACAGGCGGTACGGTCAATGAGCAGTTCTTC.